The clone carrying this T cell receptor beta chain showed up just once. The RNA, about 0.45 to 1 ug, was put through reverse transcription using random hexamers. TCRdb reprocessed the immunoSEQ multiplex PCR reads with MiXCR, giving one entry per CDR3 protein. The sample includes about 430,000 distinct CDR3 sequences, around 85% of them seen just once. These data come from a study of CD8 T cells in Susac syndrome. V was trimmed by 6 bases and J by 2 bases, leaving 16 bases between them. The germline V gene encodes CDR1 SEHNR and CDR2 FQNEAQ (reference sequence). This CDR3 region has 15 residues. The material sequenced was CD8+ T cells from PBMCs. The receptor's source is a human donor with multiple sclerosis. This chain uses TRBV7-9 with TRBJ1-1, with D tentatively TRBD1 (6 bases). CDR3 residues: CASRQLRTANTEAFF. Written as DNA, the CDR3 is TGTGCCAGCAGACAACTCCGGACAGCAAACACTGAAGCTTTCTTT.